These 7 T cell receptor beta chains share one sample of origin, sequenced in a study of T-cell memory formation after mild COVID-19. A single record per CDR3 protein comes from TCRdb applying MiXCR to the 5' RACE reads. The sample holds 120,000 to 150,000 distinct CDR3 sequences; 6% to 7% are singletons and the top ten take around 1.9%. Sample: PBMCs or a T cell subset sorted from them (not recorded which). The receptors originated from an adult woman who had mild COVID-19 (a few samples of this study predate the infection). Cell type and time point are not known.

This clonotype was seen more than once but under ten times. V usage is TRBV5-1 and J usage is TRBJ1-2; 7 bases align to TRBD1. The CDR3 loop spans 14 amino acids. V trimming: 6 bases; J trimming: 3 bases; junction bases outside the gene matches: 8. Looked up from germline, CDR1 is SGHRS and CDR2 is YFSETQ. CDR3 nucleotide sequence: TGCGCCAGCACCAGGGGGGGTAACGACTATGGCTACACCTTC. It encodes CASTRGGNDYGYTF.

This clonotype was detected many times. The chain couples TRBV15 to TRBJ2-7, with 8 bases matching TRBD2. CDR1 LNHNV and CDR2 YYDKDF come from the germline V gene (reference sequence). V dropped 2 bases and J dropped 1; count of bases not matched to a gene: 7. This CDR3 region has 16 residues. CDR3 DNA: TGTGCCACCAGCAGAAGTGGCGGGGGGTCATCCTACGAGCAGTACTTC. It encodes CATSRSGGGSSYEQYF.

This clonotype was recorded at least ten times. The chain employs TRBV12-3 or TRBV12-4 and TRBJ2-3, with 14 positions matching TRBD2. J gave up 3 bases and V 4 bases, and 9 bases lay outside the gene matches. The CDR3 is 18 residues long. The CDR3 DNA reads as TGTGCCAGCAGTTCCTTCTGGACTAGCGGGAGGTCAACAGATACGCAGTATTTT. The encoded protein is CASSSFWTSGRSTDTQYF.

The table lists this clonotype with many counts. A junction boundary mismatches the germline segment, possibly from a read error. This sequence joins TRBV7-9 and TRBJ1-5; D unclear. CDR3 length: 13 residues. The germline gives CDR1 SEHNR, CDR2 FQNEAQ (reference sequence). CDR3: CASSLAPAGALEF. The CDR3 bases are TGTGCCAGCAGCTTAGCACCCGCGGGCGCGCTTGAATTT.

This clonotype was seen more than once but under ten times. This chain uses TRBV20-1 with TRBJ2-7; 9 nucleotides agree with TRBD2. Germline V gene sequence: CDR1 DFQATT, CDR2 SNEGSKA (reference sequence). This CDR3 is built from 15 residues. Trimming cost V 0 bases and J 6 bases; bases outside gene matches: 9. As DNA, the CDR3 is TGCAGTGCTAGAGAAAGCGGGAGGCTAGGGGGCGAGCAGTACTTC. Translated, it gives CSARESGRLGGEQYF.

This clonotype has a count of ten or more. V and J are TRBV6-2 or TRBV6-3 and TRBJ1-2, with 10 bases fitting TRBD1. J gave up 8 bases and V 6 bases, and 9 bases lay outside the gene matches. The CDR3 extends over 14 amino acids. Germline lookup yields CDR1 MNHEY and CDR2 SVGEGT. The CDR3: CASSAGQGIGGYTF. CDR3 nucleotides: TGTGCCAGCAGCGCGGGACAGGGGATTGGGGGCTACACCTTC.

The sample holds many counts of this clonotype. This chain links TRBV6-5 with TRBJ2-7; 9 bases are a match to TRBD2. Germline CDR1 is MNHEY and CDR2 is SVGAGI. The CDR3 is made up of 16 amino acids. Trimming removed 8 bases from V and 0 bases from J; junction bases left unmatched: 11. DNA for the CDR3: TGTGCCAGCGGGATGACTAGCGGAAAGAGCTCCTACGAGCAGTACTTC. As protein: CASGMTSGKSSYEQYF.